This TCR beta chain appears in the sequencing data of a study of T cells in Graves' hyperthyroidism and ophthalmopathy. Whole-study context: Blood was drawn when the patient was first diagnosed and still untreated.

This clonotype was found many times. Hyperthyroidism in the patients, aged 18 to 65, was newly diagnosed and under 2 months in duration. Using around 10 ml of fresh peripheral blood, PBMCs were prepared. RNA transcripts served as the template for amplifying TCR beta CDR3 regions. The HTBI primer set served for first-round RT-PCR of the TCR CDR3. TCRdb ran MiXCR on the multiplex PCR reads and lists one entry per CDR3 protein. The sample shows over 700,000 distinct CDR3 sequences, under 20% of them seen only once. The sample consisted of blood. The receptor was isolated from a woman aged 45-60 years with Graves' hyperthyroidism that later progressed to Graves' ophthalmopathy.

Here the CDR3 DNA reads TGTGCCAGCAATGGGGGGGAAGGCTATCAGCCCCAGCATTTT. As protein: CASNGGEGYQPQHF. The chain employs TRBV2 and TRBJ1-5, with D possibly TRBD1 on 5 matching bases. The CDR3 covers 14 residues. Trimming stripped 7 bases from V and 5 bases from J, with 15 bases between. CDR1 is SNHLY and CDR2 is FYNNEI in the germline V gene.